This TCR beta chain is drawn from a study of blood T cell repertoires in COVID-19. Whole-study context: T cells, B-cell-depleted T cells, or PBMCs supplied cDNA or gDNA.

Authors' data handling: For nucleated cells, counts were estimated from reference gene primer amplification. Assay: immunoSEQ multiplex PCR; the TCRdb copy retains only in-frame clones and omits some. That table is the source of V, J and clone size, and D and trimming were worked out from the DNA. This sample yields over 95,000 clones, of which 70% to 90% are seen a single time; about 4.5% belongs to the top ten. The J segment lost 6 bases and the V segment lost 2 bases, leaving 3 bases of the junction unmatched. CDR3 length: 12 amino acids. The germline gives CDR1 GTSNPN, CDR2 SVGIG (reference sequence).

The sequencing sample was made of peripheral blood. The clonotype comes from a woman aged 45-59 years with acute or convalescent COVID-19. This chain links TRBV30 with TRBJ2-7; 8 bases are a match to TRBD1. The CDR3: CAWSRTGGEQYF. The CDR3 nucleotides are TGTGCCTGGAGTAGAACAGGGGGCGAGCAGTACTTC.